Each of the 25 T cell receptor beta chains below was sequenced from the same sample in a study of technical replicates of blood from several donors. TCRdb's copy holds only in-frame clones and misses some; the assay was immunoSEQ multiplex PCR. The sample holds roughly 14,000 clones; approximately 87% are singletons and the top ten take 9% to 15%. Sequences were obtained from PBMCs. These TCRs come from a human donor in good health.

The CDR3 nucleotides read TGTGCCAGCAGCCAAGAAGTTTCAGGATATAGCAATCAGCCCCAGCATTTT. Amino acid sequence: CASSQEVSGYSNQPQHF. This chain connects TRBV4-2 to TRBJ1-5, with D unclear. Germline V CDR1 and CDR2: LGHNA, YNFKEQ. This CDR3 has 17 residues. Between the trimmed V and J ends, which lost 0 bases and 0 bases, there was a span of 12 bases.

The chain uses TRBV19 and TRBJ2-1; weak D call: TRBD2 (5 bases). CDR1 and CDR2 from the germline V gene are LNHDA and SQIVND (reference sequence). The CDR3 has 17 residues. Trimming pared 3 bases from V and 4 bases from J, leaving 19 bases between. CDR3 nucleotide sequence: TGTGCCAGTAGTATTGCGGGCCCACTCCCGTTTTACAATGAGCAGTTCTTC. Translating it yields CASSIAGPLPFYNEQFF.

This clone was detected a few times. V is TRBV5-6 and J is TRBJ2-2; 7 positions agree with TRBD2. V shed 0 bases, J shed 4 bases, and the junction held 9 bases outside the gene matches. The CDR3 is 17 residues long. The germline gives CDR1 SGHDT, CDR2 YYEEEE. The CDR3 loop reads CASSLGVLAEVTGELFF. The CDR3 DNA follows: TGTGCCAGCAGCTTGGGGGTCCTAGCGGAAGTCACCGGGGAGCTGTTTTTT.

This chain connects TRBV18 to TRBJ2-2; D is perhaps TRBD2 (6 bases). Between the trimmed V and J ends, which lost 10 bases and 4 bases, there was a span of 19 bases. The CDR3 is 15 residues long. Germline V CDR1 and CDR2: KGHSH, LQKENI. CDR3 nucleotides: TGTGCCACTACAGAAACTAGGGAGGCCACCGGGGAGCTGTTTTTT. Protein product: CATTETREATGELFF.

The chain recombines TRBV11-2 with TRBJ2-7; D is perhaps TRBD1 (6 bases). The CDR3 covers 14 residues. With 5 bases removed from V and 5 bases from J, the gap between germline ends came to 16 bases. The germline CDR1 and CDR2 sequences are SGHAT and FQNNGV. The chain's CDR3 is CASSGRGEGNEQYF. The CDR3 region has the DNA TGTGCCAGCAGCGGCAGGGGAGAGGGAAACGAGCAGTACTTC. The whole variable domain, filled in from reference TRBV11-2 and TRBJ2-7, reads EAGVAQSPRYKIIEKRQSVAFWCNPISGHATLYWYQQILGQGPKLLIQFQNNGVVDDSQLPKDRFSAERLKGVDSTLKIQPAKLEDSAVYLCASSGRGEGNEQYFGPGTRLTVT.

The chain uses TRBV19 and TRBJ1-4, with 7 bases aligning to TRBD1. The CDR3 length is 18 residues. Germline V gene data show CDR1 as LNHDA and CDR2 as SQIVND (reference sequence). The J segment lost 4 bases and the V segment lost 5 bases, leaving 16 bases of the junction unmatched. The CDR3 DNA sequence: TGTGCCAGTAGTTCCTTTTTTCCGGGGACAGAAAATAATGAAAAACTGTTTTTT. Protein: CASSSFFPGTENNEKLFF.

The rearrangement uses TRBV5-4 and TRBJ2-1, with D uncertain. V lost 0 bases and J lost 8, with 9 bases in between. The CDR3 consists of 13 residues. Per the germline V gene, CDR1 is SGHNT and CDR2 is YYREEE (reference sequence). In DNA, the CDR3 is TGTGCCAGCAGCTTGGGAGCCGGTGATGAGCAGTTCTTC. Its translation: CASSLGAGDEQFF.

This clone was counted a single time. The genes are TRBV6-5 and TRBJ2-1; D is unresolved. The CDR3 consists of 15 residues. Trimming took off 2 bases at V and 5 bases at J, with 13 bases between the two ends. The germline V gene has CDR1 MNHEY and CDR2 SVGAGI. The CDR3 bases are TGTGCCAGCAGTTACGATGGCGGAACTCACAATGAGCAGTTCTTC. It codes for CASSYDGGTHNEQFF.

This rearrangement joins TRBV10-2 to TRBJ2-1; 14 bases match TRBD2. Trimming removed 6 bases from V and 9 bases from J; junction bases left unmatched: 10. The CDR3 runs 16 residues. CDR1 WSHSY and CDR2 SAAADI come from the germline V gene. CDR3 DNA: TGCGCCAGCAGCGAAACCGGGACTAGCGGGAGCGGTGAGCAGTTCTTC. Amino acids: CASSETGTSGSGEQFF.

There are a few counts of this clone. V gene TRBV6-5 combines with J gene TRBJ2-7; no firm D call. The germline gives CDR1 MNHEY, CDR2 SVGAGI. V lost 2 bases to trimming and J lost 2 bases, with 10 bases between them. The CDR3 is 14 amino acids. In DNA, the CDR3 is TGTGCCAGCAGTTACGTGGGCCGTACCTACGAGCAGTACTTC. This sequence encodes CASSYVGRTYEQYF.

The V and J genes are TRBV28 and TRBJ1-5; D unclear. The V end lost 6 bases, the J end lost 3 bases, and 15 bases lay between the germline ends. This CDR3 comprises 15 residues. From germline, CDR1 is MDHEN and CDR2 SYDVKM. The CDR3, as DNA: TGTGCCAGCAGGTCTAGCCAGGAGTACAATCAGCCCCAGCATTTT. Encoded protein: CASRSSQEYNQPQHF.

The rearrangement links TRBV28 to TRBJ1-2; D unclear. Trimming removed 5 bases at V and 2 bases at J, with 15 bases between. The CDR3 contains 15 residues. Germline V gene lookup returns CDR1 MDHEN and CDR2 SYDVKM. The CDR3, as DNA: TGTGCCAGCAGTCCGCGAGCGGGTTGGAACTATGGCTACACCTTC. Translated: CASSPRAGWNYGYTF.

CDR3 loop: CASSYGNSYEQYF. Written as DNA, the CDR3 is TGTGCCAGCAGTTACGGGAATTCCTACGAGCAGTACTTC. The chain has TRBV27 and TRBJ2-7; perhaps TRBD2 as D (5 bases). Trimming pared 4 bases from V and 1 base from J, leaving 8 bases between. This CDR3 region has 13 residues. CDR1 MNHEY and CDR2 SMNVEV come from the germline V gene (reference sequence).

J is TRBJ2-1 and V is TRBV29-1, with a tentative D call TRBD1 (7 bases). Per germline, CDR1 SQVTM and CDR2 ANQGSEA. The V and J ends lost 4 bases and 2 bases respectively, with 12 bases between them. The CDR3 covers 14 residues. The CDR3 region has the DNA TGCAGCGTTGGACAGGGAGGTCCCTACAATGAGCAGTTCTTC. Protein: CSVGQGGPYNEQFF.

The rearrangement joins TRBV9 to TRBJ2-3, with a tentative D call TRBD2 (8 bases). V lost 4 bases, J lost 1 base, and 22 bases lay in between. Looked up from germline, CDR1 is SGDLS and CDR2 is YYNGEE. The CDR3 extends over 18 amino acids. The CDR3 nucleotides are TGTGCCAGCAGCAAAGGGGGCGGGAGGTTTCTTGGCACAGATACGCAGTATTTT. Protein: CASSKGGGRFLGTDTQYF.

This chain uses TRBV5-1 with TRBJ2-7; a possible D gene is TRBD1 (6 bases). V lost 4 bases, J lost 0 bases, and 11 bases lay in between. CDR1 and CDR2 (germline): SGHRS, YFSETQ. CDR3 length: 14 amino acids. CDR3 sequence (DNA): TGCGCCAGCAGCCGTGGGGGCGACTCCTACGAGCAGTACTTC. It specifies CASSRGGDSYEQYF.

The chain joins TRBV5-1 to TRBJ2-2; 9 bases fit TRBD1. V shed 7 bases, J shed 4 bases, and the junction held 5 bases outside the gene matches. The germline V gene encodes CDR1 SGHRS and CDR2 YFSETQ. The CDR3 consists of 14 residues. The CDR3 here is CASGLQGATGELFF. CDR3 in DNA: TGCGCCAGCGGATTACAGGGGGCCACCGGGGAGCTGTTTTTT.

The chain is built from TRBV19 and TRBJ2-7, with D unresolved. CDR3 length: 15 amino acids. CDR1 and CDR2 from the germline V gene are LNHDA and SQIVND (reference sequence). The germline V and J ends were trimmed by 3 bases and 2 bases, with 14 bases remaining between them. The CDR3 spells CASSIVQASAYEQYF. The CDR3 coding sequence is TGTGCCAGTAGTATCGTGCAGGCTTCCGCCTACGAGCAGTACTTC. Full variable domain (rest looked up from reference TRBV19 and TRBJ2-7): DGGITQSPKYLFRKEGQNVTLSCEQNLNHDAMYWYRQDPGQGLRLIYYSQIVNDFQKGDIAEGYSVSREKKESFPLTVTSAQKNPTAFYLCASSIVQASAYEQYFGPGTRLTVT.

The CDR3 DNA follows: TGTGCCAGCAGCTTAGACGGGGAGTTGACCTACGAGCAGTACTTC. Translating it yields CASSLDGELTYEQYF. The V and J genes are TRBV7-9 and TRBJ2-7; maybe TRBD2 (5 bases). The germline V and J ends were trimmed by 1 base and 2 bases, with 12 bases remaining between them. The CDR3 is 15 amino acids. Germline CDR1 SEHNR, CDR2 FQNEAQ (reference sequence).

The chain carries TRBV7-8 and TRBJ2-2; 8 bases are a match to TRBD1. The trim removed 6 bases at V and 7 bases at J, leaving 7 bases unmatched. The CDR3 contains 14 residues. Germline values: CDR1 SGHVS, CDR2 FQNEAQ. The CDR3 DNA reads as TGTGCCAGCAGTCCTCAGGGGGCGGTCGGGGAGCTGTTTTTT. Its protein product is CASSPQGAVGELFF.

The J gene is TRBJ2-2, the V gene TRBV6-1; TRBD1 is a possible D gene (6 bases). Germline V gives CDR1 MNHNS, CDR2 SASEGT. V was pared by 5 bases and J by 5 bases, with 15 bases between. The CDR3 totals 15 residues. CDR3: CASSPNRERTGELFF. CDR3 DNA: TGTGCCAGCAGTCCTAACAGGGAGAGAACCGGGGAGCTGTTTTTT.

The rearrangement links TRBV10-1 to TRBJ2-3; 8 nucleotides match TRBD2. The CDR3 runs to 15 residues. Germline values: CDR1 WNHNN, CDR2 SYGVQD (reference sequence). The ends lost 3 bases at V and 2 bases at J; junction bases unmatched: 4. CDR3 sequence reads: CASSEWRGVTDTQYF. CDR3 nucleotides: TGCGCCAGCAGTGAATGGCGGGGGGTCACAGATACGCAGTATTTT.

The table lists this clone with a few counts. The chain combines TRBV19 with TRBJ2-7; maybe TRBD1 (5 bases). CDR1 LNHDA and CDR2 SQIVND come from the germline V gene (reference sequence). The CDR3 length is 14 residues. V was shortened by 3 bases and J by 3 bases, with 12 bases between the two germline ends. The CDR3 spells CASSIGADLYEQYF. Written as DNA, the CDR3 is TGTGCCAGTAGTATTGGGGCCGATCTCTACGAGCAGTACTTC.

This clone has a single count. This chain links TRBV28 with TRBJ2-2; the D is unclear. V lost 7 bases, J lost 5 bases, and 8 bases lay in between. Germline CDR1 reads MDHEN; CDR2 reads SYDVKM. The CDR3 length is 12 residues. CDR3: CASNFWTGELFF. CDR3 bases: TGTGCCAGCAACTTTTGGACCGGGGAGCTGTTTTTT.

The chain is built from TRBV30 and TRBJ2-5, with a weak D call TRBD1 (6 bases). Germline CDR1 reads GTSNPN; CDR2 reads SVGIG (reference sequence). With 1 base removed from V and 4 bases from J, the gap between germline ends came to 13 bases. This CDR3 contains 14 residues. The CDR3 nucleotides are TGTGCCTGGAGTGGGACAGAGCGGATAGAGACCCAGTACTTC. Its translation: CAWSGTERIETQYF.